This T cell receptor beta chain stems from a study of blood T cells in healthy people across ages. CDR3 length equals 18 residues. Germline-derived CDR1 and CDR2 are SGHTA and FQGNSA. The V and J ends lost 2 bases and 5 bases respectively, with 23 bases between them. Findings and limits, study-wide: Per million T cells, TCR beta diversity dropped roughly linearly as age increased. Reliance upon unsorted PBMCs precluded definitive naive versus antigen-experienced comparison.

This clonotype was seen more than once but under ten times. The antigen remains unidentified. The second PCR ran about 6 to 12 cycles with a sample-barcoded 5' primer and J-beta primers. Each cDNA molecule received a tag from a template-switch adaptor that had 12 random nucleotides. TCRdb recomputed calls from the 5' RACE reads with MiXCR, one row per CDR3 protein. This sample carries 980,000 or so distinct CDR3 sequences, about 44% of them seen once, and the ten largest clones take 13%. V gene TRBV7-2 combines with J gene TRBJ2-3; D gene uncertain. The sequence was obtained from a man aged 30 to 45 in good health. Sequences were obtained from blood. The CDR3 loop is CASSLNPRLGTSLDTQYF. In DNA, the CDR3 is TGTGCCAGCAGCTTAAACCCCCGTTTGGGAACCTCCTTAGATACGCAGTATTTT.